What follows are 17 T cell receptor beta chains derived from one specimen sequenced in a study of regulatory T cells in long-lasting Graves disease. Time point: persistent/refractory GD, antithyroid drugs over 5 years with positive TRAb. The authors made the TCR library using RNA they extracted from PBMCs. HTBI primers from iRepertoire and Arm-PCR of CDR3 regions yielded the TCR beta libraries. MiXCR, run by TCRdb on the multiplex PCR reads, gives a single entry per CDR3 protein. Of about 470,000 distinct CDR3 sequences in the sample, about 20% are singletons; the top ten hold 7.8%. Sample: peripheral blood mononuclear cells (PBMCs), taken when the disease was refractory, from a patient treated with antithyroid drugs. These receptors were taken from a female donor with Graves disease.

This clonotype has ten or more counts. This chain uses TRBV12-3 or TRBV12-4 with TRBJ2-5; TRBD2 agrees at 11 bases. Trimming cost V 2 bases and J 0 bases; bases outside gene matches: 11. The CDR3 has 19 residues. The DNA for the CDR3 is TGTGCCAGCAGTTTAAGATGGGCTAGCGGGAGGAGGGACCAAGAGACCCAGTACTTC. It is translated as CASSLRWASGRRDQETQYF.

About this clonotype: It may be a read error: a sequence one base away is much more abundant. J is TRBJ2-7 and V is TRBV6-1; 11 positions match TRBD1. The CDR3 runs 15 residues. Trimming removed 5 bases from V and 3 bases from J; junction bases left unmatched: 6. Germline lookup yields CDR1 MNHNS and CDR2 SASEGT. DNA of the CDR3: TGTGCCAGCAGTCACACCGGGACAGGGGGCTACGAGCAGTACTTC. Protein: CASSHTGTGGYEQYF.

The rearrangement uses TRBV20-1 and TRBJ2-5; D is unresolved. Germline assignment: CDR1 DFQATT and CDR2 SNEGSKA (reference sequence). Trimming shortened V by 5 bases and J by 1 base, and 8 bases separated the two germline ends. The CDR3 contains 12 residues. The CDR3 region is CSAAFGQETQYF. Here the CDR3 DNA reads TGCAGTGCTGCTTTCGGCCAAGAGACCCAGTACTTC.

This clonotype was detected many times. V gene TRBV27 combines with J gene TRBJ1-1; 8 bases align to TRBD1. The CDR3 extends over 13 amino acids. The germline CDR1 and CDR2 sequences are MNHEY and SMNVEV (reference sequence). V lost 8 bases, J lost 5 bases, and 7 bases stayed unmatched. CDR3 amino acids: CASGTGGNTEAFF. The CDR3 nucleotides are TGTGCCAGCGGAACAGGGGGGAATACTGAAGCTTTCTTT.

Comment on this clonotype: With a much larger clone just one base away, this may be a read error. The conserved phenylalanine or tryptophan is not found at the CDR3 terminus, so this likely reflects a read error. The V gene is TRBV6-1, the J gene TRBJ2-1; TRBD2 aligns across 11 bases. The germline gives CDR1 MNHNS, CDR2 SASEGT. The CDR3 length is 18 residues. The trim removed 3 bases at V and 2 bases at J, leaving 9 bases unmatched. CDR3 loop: CASSERLAGTPPYNEQFL. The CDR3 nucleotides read TGTGCCAGCAGTGAGAGACTAGCGGGGACACCCCCCTACAATGAGCAGTTCCTC.

DNA for the CDR3: TGTGCCAGCAGCCGGGGCCCCCAGGGACTAACCTACGAGCAGTACTTC. Its translation: CASSRGPQGLTYEQYF. The V gene is TRBV7-2, the J gene TRBJ2-7, with 7 bases identical to TRBD2. V dropped 5 bases and J dropped 2; count of bases not matched to a gene: 12. CDR1 is SGHTA, CDR2 FQGNSA, per germline. This CDR3 region has 16 residues.

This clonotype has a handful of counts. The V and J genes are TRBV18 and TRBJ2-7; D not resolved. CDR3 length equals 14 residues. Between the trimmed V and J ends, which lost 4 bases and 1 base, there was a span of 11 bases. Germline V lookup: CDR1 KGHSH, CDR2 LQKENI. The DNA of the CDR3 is TGTGCCAGCTCACATAAAACCAAATCCTACGAGCAGTACTTC. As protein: CASSHKTKSYEQYF.

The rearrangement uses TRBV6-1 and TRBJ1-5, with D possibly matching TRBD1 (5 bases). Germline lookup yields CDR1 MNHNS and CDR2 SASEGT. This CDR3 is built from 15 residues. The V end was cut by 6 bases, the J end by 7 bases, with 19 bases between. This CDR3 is CASRNLAGRRQPQHF. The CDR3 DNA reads TGTGCCAGCAGAAACCTGGCAGGGAGGCGGCAGCCCCAGCATTTT.

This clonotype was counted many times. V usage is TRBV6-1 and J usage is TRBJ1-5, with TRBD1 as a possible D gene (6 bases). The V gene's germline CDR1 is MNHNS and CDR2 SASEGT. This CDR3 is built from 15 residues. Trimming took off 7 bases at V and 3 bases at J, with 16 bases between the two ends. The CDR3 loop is CASTGRGGLNQPQHF. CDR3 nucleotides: TGTGCCAGCACCGGGCGTGGGGGCCTCAATCAGCCCCAGCATTTT.

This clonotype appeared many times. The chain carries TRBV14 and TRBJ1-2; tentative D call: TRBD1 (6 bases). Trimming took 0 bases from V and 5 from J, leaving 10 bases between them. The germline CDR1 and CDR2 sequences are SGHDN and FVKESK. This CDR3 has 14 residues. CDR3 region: CASSQERTEYGYTF. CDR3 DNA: TGTGCCAGCAGCCAAGAGAGGACAGAATATGGCTACACCTTC.

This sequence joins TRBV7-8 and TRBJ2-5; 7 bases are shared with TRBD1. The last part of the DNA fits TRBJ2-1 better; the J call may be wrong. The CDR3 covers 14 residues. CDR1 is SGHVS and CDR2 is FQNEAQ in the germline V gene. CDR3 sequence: CASSSTGLPHEQFF. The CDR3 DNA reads TGTGCCAGCAGCTCGACAGGGTTACCCCATGAGCAGTTCTTC.

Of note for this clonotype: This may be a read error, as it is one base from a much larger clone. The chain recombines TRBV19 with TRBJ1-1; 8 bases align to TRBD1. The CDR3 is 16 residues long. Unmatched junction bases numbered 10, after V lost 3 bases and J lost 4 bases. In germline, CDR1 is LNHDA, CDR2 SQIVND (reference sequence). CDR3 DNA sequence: TGTGCCAGTAGTATGGACGCAGGGGGCAGGAGCACTGAAGCTTTCTTT. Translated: CASSMDAGGRSTEAFF.

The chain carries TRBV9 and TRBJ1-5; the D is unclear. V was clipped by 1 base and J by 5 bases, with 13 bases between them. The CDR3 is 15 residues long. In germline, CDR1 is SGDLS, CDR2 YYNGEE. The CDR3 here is CASSVFEQKHQPQHF. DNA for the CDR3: TGTGCCAGCAGCGTATTTGAACAAAAGCATCAGCCCCAGCATTTT.

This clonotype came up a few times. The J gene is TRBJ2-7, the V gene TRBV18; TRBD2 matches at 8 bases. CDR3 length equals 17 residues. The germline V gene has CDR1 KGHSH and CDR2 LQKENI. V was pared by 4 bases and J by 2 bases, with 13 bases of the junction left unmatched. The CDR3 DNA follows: TGTGCCAGCTCACAACTATTCCGGAGTAGCGGGGCCTACGAGCAGTACTTC. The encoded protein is CASSQLFRSSGAYEQYF.

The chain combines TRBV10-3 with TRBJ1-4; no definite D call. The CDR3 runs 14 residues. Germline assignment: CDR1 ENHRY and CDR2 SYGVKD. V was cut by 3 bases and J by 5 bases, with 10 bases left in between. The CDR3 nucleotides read TGTGCCATCAGTGATGCCCTGGAGAATGAAAAACTGTTTTTT. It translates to CAISDALENEKLFF.

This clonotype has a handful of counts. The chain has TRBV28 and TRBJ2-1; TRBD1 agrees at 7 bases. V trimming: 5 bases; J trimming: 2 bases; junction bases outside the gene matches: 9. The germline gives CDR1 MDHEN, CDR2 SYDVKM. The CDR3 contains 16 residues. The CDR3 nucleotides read TGTGCCAGCAGTCATGAAACAGGGGTCACCTACAATGAGCAGTTCTTC. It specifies CASSHETGVTYNEQFF.

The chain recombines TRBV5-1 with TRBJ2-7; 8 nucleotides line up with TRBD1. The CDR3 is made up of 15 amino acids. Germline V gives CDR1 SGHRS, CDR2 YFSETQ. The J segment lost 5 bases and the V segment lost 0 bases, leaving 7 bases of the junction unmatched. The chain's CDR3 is CASSLVGQGSNEQYF. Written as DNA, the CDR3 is TGCGCCAGCAGCTTGGTTGGACAGGGTAGCAACGAGCAGTACTTC.